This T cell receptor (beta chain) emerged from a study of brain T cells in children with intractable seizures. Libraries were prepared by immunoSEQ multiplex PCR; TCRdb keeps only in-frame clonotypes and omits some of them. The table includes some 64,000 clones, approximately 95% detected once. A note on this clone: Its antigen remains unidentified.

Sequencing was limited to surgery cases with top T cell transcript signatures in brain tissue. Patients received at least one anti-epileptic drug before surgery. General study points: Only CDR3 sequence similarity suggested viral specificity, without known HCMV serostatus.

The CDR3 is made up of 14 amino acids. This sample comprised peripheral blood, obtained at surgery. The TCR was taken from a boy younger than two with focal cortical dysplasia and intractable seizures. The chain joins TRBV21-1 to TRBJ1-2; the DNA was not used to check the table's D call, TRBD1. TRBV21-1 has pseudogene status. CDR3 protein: CASSKADTNYGYTF. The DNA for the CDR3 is TGTGCCAGCAGCAAAGCGGACACTAACTATGGCTACACCTTC.